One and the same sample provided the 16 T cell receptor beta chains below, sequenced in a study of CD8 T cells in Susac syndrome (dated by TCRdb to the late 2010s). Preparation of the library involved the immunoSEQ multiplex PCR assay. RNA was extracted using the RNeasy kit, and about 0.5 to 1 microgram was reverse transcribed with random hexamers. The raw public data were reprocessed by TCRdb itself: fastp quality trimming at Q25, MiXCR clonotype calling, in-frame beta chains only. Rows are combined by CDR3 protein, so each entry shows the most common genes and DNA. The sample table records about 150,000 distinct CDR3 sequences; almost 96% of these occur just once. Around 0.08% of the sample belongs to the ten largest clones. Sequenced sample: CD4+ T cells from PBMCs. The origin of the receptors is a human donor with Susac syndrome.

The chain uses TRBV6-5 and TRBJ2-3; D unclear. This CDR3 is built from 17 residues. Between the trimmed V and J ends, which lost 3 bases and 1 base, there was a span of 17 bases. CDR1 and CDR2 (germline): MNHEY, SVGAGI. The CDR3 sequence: CASSYGPTGVGTDTQYF. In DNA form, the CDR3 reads TGTGCCAGCAGTTATGGTCCTACTGGGGTCGGCACAGATACGCAGTATTTT.

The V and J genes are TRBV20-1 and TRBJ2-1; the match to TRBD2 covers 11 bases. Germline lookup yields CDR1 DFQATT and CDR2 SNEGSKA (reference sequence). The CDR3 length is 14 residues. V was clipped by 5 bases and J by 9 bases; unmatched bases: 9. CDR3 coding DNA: TGCAGTGCTTCCCCTAGGCTAGCGGGGGGTGAGCAGTTCTTC. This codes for CSASPRLAGGEQFF.

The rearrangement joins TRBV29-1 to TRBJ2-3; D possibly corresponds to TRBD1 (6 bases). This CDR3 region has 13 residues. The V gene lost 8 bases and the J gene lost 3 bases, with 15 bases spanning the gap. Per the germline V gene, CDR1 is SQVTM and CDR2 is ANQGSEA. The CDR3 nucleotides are TGCAGCACCCAAAAAGGGGGAACAGATACGCAGTATTTT. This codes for CSTQKGGTDTQYF.

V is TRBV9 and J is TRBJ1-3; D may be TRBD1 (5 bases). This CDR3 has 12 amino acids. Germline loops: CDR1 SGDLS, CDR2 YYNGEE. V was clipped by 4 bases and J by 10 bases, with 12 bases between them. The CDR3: CASSPRGDTIYF. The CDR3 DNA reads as TGTGCCAGCAGCCCAAGGGGCGATACCATATATTTT.

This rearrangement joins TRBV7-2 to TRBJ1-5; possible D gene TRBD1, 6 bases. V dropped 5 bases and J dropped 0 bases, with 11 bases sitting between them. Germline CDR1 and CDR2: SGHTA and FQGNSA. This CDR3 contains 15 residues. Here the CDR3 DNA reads TGTGCCAGCAGCCCGAGACAGGCTAGCAATCAGCCCCAGCATTTT. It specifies CASSPRQASNQPQHF.

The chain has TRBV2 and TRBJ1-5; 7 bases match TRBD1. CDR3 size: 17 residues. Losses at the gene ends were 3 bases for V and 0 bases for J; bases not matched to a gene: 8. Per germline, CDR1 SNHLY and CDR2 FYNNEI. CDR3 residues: CASSDGRGTYSNQPQHF. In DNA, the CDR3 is TGTGCCAGCAGTGACGGCAGGGGGACGTATAGCAATCAGCCCCAGCATTTT.

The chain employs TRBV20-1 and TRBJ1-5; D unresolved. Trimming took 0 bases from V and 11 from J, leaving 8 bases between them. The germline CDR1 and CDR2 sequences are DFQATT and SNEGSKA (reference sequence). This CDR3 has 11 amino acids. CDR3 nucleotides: TGCAGTGCTAGAGATCGTAGGGCCCAGCATTTT. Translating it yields CSARDRRAQHF.

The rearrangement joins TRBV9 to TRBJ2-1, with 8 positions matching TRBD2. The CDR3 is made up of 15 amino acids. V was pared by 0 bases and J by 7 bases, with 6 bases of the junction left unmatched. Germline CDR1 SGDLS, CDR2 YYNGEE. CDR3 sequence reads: CASSVASGSANEQFF. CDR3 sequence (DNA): TGTGCCAGCAGCGTAGCAAGCGGGAGTGCAAATGAGCAGTTCTTC.

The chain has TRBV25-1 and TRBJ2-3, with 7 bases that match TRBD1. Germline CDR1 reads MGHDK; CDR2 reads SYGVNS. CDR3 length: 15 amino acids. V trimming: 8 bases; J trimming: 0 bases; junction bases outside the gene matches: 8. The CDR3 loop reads CASSPGGSSTDTQYF. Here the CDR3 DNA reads TGTGCCAGCTCCCCAGGGGGATCTAGCACAGATACGCAGTATTTT.

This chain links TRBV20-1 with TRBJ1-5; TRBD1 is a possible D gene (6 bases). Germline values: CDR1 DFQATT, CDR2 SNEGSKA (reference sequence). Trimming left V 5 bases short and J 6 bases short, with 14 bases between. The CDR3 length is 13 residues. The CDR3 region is CSALGGLGQPQHF. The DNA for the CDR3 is TGCAGTGCTTTAGGGGGGCTAGGTCAGCCCCAGCATTTT.

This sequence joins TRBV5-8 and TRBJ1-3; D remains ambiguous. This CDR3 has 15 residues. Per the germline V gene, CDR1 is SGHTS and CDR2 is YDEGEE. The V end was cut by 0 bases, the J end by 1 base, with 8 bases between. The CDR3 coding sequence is TGTGCCAGCAGCTTGGATGCGGGATCTGGAAACACCATATATTTT. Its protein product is CASSLDAGSGNTIYF.

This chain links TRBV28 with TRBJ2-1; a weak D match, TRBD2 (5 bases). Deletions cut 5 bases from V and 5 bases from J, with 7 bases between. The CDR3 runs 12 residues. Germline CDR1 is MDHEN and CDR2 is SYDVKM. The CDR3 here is CASSRGHNEQFF. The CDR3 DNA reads TGTGCCAGCAGTCGAGGGCACAATGAGCAGTTCTTC.

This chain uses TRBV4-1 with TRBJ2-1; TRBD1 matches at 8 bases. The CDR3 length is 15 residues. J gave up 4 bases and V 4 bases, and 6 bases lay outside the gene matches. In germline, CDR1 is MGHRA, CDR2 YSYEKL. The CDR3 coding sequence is TGCGCCAGCAGCCCCGACAGGGGTAGATACAATGAGCAGTTCTTC. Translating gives CASSPDRGRYNEQFF.

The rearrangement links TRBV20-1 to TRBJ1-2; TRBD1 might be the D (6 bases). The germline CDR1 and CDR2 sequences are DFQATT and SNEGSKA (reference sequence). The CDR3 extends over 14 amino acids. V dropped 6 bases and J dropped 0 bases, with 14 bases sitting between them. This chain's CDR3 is CSAEGGDTNYGYTF. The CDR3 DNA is TGCAGTGCGGAGGGGGGAGATACTAACTATGGCTACACCTTC.

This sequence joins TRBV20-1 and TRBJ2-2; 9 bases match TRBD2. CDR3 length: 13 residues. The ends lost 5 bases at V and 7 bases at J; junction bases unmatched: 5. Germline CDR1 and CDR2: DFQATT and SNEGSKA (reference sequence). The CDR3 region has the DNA TGCAGTGCTGAGGGACTAGCAGTCGGGGAGCTGTTTTTT. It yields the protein CSAEGLAVGELFF.

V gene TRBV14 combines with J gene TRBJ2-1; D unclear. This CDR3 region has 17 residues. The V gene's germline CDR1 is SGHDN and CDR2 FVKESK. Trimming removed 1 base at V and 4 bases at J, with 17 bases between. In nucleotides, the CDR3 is TGTGCCAGCAGCCAAGGGTACGGGTCCGGTCGGTACAATGAGCAGTTCTTC. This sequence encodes CASSQGYGSGRYNEQFF.